Sequencing of this TCR beta chain was carried out in a study of T cells in Graves' hyperthyroidism and ophthalmopathy. Broader study findings: Most expanded thyroid clonotypes above 0.001 also appeared in blood. By a 13 V-J model, ophthalmopathy was set apart from stable hyperthyroidism. A median about 6.5 months before onset, the model predicted ophthalmopathy.

This CDR3 comprises 14 residues. V was clipped by 4 bases and J by 4 bases, with 13 bases between them. The germline CDR1 and CDR2 sequences are DFQATT and SNEGSKA (reference sequence). The source material, RNA transcripts, was used to amplify TCR beta CDR3 regions. First-round RT-PCR of the TCR CDR3 relied on the HTBI primer set. TCRdb re-analysed the multiplex PCR reads in MiXCR, keeping a single row per CDR3 protein. This sample has about 210,000 distinct CDR3 sequences, with approximately 16% found just once. This clonotype was detected ten times or more. Antigen unknown. Diagnosis relied on clinical symptoms, serum thyroxine and TRAb, thyroid ultrasound and orbital computed tomography.

This chain joins TRBV20-1 and TRBJ2-2; D is uncertain. The TCR sequence derives from a middle-aged man with Graves' hyperthyroidism. Sequencing was performed on blood. CDR3 protein: CSAISPLGTGELFF. Written as DNA, the CDR3 is TGCAGTGCTATTAGTCCCCTGGGCACCGGGGAGCTGTTTTTT.